This T cell receptor beta chain stems from a study of shared clonotypes between healthy human individuals. CDR3 size: 14 residues. Germline loops: CDR1 GTSNPN, CDR2 SVGIG (reference sequence). V dropped 2 bases and J dropped 7 bases, with 15 bases sitting between them. This clone was observed once. Naive CD8 cells were CD45RO-negative, positively selected for CCR7, excluding terminally differentiated effector memory CD45RA+ cells. TCRdb's table, derived via immunoSEQ multiplex PCR, lists solely in-frame clones and lacks some. The repertoire holds millions of clones, approximately 94% seen once, with 0.85% to 1.2% in the top ten.

This clonotype originated in a man aged 18 to 29 in good health. Input material: naive CD8+ T cells sorted from blood. The chain is built from TRBV30 and TRBJ2-1; D tentatively reads TRBD1 or TRBD2 (5 bases each). The CDR3 coding sequence is TGTGCCTGGAGTTTTCGGGGCGGACCGAATGAGCAGTTCTTC. As protein: CAWSFRGGPNEQFF.